The source of this T cell receptor beta chain is a study of CD8 T cells in Susac syndrome. Study background: Among sequenced Susac syndrome patients, 5 or 6 had active disease and eight were in remission.

CD8+ and CD4+ blood T cells underwent TCR beta sequencing. While CD8+ and CD4+ T cells were isolated negatively, TEMRA cells were enriched by FACS. After removal of 7 bases from V and 1 base from J, the junction contained 2 bases not matched to a gene. The CDR3 length is 15 residues. Random hexamers were used to reverse transcribe 0.5 to 1 ug of RNA. TCRdb reprocessed the immunoSEQ multiplex PCR reads via MiXCR and lists one record per CDR3 protein. The sample has about 180,000 distinct CDR3 sequences; roughly 94% are singletons. The rearrangement links TRBV12-3 or TRBV12-4 to TRBJ2-5; 14 bases align to TRBD2. This receptor was identified in a human donor with Susac syndrome. The sample comprised CD4+ T cells from PBMCs. CDR3 nucleotides: TGTGCCAGCACCGGGACTAGCGGGGGCCAAGAGACCCAGTACTTC. Its protein product is CASTGTSGGQETQYF.